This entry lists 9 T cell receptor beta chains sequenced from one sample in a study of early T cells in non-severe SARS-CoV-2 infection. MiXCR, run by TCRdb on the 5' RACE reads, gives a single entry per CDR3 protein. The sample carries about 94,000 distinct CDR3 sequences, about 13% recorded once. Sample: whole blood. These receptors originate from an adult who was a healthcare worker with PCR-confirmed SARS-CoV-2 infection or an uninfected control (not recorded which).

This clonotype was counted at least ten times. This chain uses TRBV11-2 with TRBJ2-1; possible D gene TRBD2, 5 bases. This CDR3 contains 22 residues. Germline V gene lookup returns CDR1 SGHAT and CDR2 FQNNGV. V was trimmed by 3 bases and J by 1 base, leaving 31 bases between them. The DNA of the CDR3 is TGTGCCAGCAGCTTCGACTTCCGGTTGGGAGCGGACCACTTGGGGTCCTACAATGAGCAGTTCTTC. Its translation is CASSFDFRLGADHLGSYNEQFF.

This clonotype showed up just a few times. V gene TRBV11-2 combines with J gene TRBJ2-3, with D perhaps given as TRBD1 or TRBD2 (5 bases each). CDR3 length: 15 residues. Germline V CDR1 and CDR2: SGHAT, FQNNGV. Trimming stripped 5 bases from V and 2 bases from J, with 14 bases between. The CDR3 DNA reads TGTGCCAGCAGCAGCAGGGACGGGCACACAGATACGCAGTATTTT. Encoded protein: CASSSRDGHTDTQYF. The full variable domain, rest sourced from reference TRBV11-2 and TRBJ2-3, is EAGVAQSPRYKIIEKRQSVAFWCNPISGHATLYWYQQILGQGPKLLIQFQNNGVVDDSQLPKDRFSAERLKGVDSTLKIQPAKLEDSAVYLCASSSRDGHTDTQYFGPGTRLTVL.

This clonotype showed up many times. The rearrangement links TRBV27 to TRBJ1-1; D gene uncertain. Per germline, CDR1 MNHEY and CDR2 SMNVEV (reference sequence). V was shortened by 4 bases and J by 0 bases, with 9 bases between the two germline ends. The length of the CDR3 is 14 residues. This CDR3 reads CASSSHGMNTEAFF. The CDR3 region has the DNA TGTGCCAGCAGTTCTCACGGCATGAACACTGAAGCTTTCTTT.

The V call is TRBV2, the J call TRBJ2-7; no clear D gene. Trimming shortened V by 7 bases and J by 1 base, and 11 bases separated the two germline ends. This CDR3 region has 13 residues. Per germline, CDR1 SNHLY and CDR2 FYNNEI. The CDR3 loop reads CASMRDKSYEQYF. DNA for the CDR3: TGTGCCAGCATGAGAGATAAGTCCTACGAGCAGTACTTC.

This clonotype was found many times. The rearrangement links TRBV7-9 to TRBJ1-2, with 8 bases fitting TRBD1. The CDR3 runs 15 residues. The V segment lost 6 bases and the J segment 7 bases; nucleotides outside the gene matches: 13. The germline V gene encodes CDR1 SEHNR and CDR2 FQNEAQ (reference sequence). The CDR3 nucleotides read TGTGCCAGCAGTCCACCTCGGACAGGGTTATCTGGCTACACCTTC. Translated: CASSPPRTGLSGYTF.

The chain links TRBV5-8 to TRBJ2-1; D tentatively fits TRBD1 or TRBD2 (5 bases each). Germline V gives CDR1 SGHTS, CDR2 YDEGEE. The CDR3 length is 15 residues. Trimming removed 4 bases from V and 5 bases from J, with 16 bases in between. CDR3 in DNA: TGTGCCAGCAGCATTGAGAGGGACGGGCACAATGAGCAGTTCTTC. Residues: CASSIERDGHNEQFF.

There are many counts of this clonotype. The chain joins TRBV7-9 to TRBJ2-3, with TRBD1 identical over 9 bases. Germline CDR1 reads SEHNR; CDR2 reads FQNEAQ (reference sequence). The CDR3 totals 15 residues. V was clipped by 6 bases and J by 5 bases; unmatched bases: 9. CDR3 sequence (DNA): TGTGCCAGCAGTCAGGACAGGGGCAACAGAGATACGCAGTATTTT. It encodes CASSQDRGNRDTQYF. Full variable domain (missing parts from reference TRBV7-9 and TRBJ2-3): DTGVSQNPRHKITKRGQNVTFRCDPISEHNRLYWYRQTLGQGPEFLTYFQNEAQLEKSRLLSDRFSAERPKGSFSTLEIQRTEQGDSAMYLCASSQDRGNRDTQYFGPGTRLTVL.

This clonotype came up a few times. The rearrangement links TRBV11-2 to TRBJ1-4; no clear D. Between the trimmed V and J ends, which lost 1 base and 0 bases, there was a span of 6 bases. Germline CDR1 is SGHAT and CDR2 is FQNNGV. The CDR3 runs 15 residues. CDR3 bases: TGTGCCAGCAGCTTAGTGGGTGCAACTAATGAAAAACTGTTTTTT. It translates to CASSLVGATNEKLFF.

CDR3 protein: CSAITGGFSYNEQFF. The CDR3, as DNA: TGCAGTGCCATAACGGGGGGGTTCTCCTACAATGAGCAGTTCTTC. This rearrangement joins TRBV20-1 to TRBJ2-1, with 8 bases aligning to TRBD2. The CDR3 is 15 amino acids. The trim removed 6 bases at V and 0 bases at J, leaving 7 bases unmatched. Per the germline V gene, CDR1 is DFQATT and CDR2 is SNEGSKA (reference sequence).